This T cell receptor (beta chain) emerged from a study of blood T cell repertoires in COVID-19. The method was immunoSEQ multiplex PCR; TCRdb's version includes in-frame clones alone and lacks a portion of them. The sample comprises 140,000 or so clones, around 80% of which are singletons, and roughly 10% rests with the top ten. The origin of this receptor is a man aged 60-69 years with active or convalescent COVID-19. The sequenced material came from peripheral blood.

The CDR3 region has the DNA TGCAGCGTTGGGCAGGGGCGGAATCAGCCCCAGCATTTT. It specifies CSVGQGRNQPQHF. This rearrangement joins TRBV29-1 to TRBJ1-5; possible D gene TRBD1, 6 bases. Trimming removed 4 bases from V and 4 bases from J, with 11 bases in between. There are 13 residues in the CDR3. CDR1 is SQVTM and CDR2 is ANQGSEA in the germline V gene.